This is a list of T cell receptor beta chains from one sample in a study of shared T cell receptors in the human thymus. Measured with immunoSEQ multiplex PCR; TCRdb has only the in-frame clones, and not every one. The sample lists approximately 660,000 clones; approximately 87% were seen once. The same specimen was also included in a second study, on human thymus T cells.

The sequenced sample consisted of thymocytes. The source is a boy less than two years old with a congenital heart defect. The CDR3 runs from the conserved cysteine through the conserved F or W. D genes are given only for firm matches. Rows may omit the clone size; those that give it use once, few, many or a size class.

clone size: -; D gene: -; CDR3 length: 15; J gene: TRBJ2-7; V gene: TRBV14; CDR3 protein: CASSKNGQPSYEQYF; CDR3 DNA: TGTGCCAGCAGCAAAAACGGACAGCCCTCCTACGAGCAGTACTTC
clone size: -; D gene: TRBD2; CDR3 length: 18; J gene: TRBJ2-5; V gene: TRBV4-1; CDR3 protein: CASSQTGLAGALVETQYF; CDR3 DNA: TGCGCCAGCAGCCAAACCGGACTAGCGGGAGCTTTGGTAGAGACCCAGTACTTC
clone size: -; D gene: -; CDR3 length: 11; J gene: TRBJ2-7; V gene: TRBV7-2; CDR3 protein: CASSRSYEQYF; CDR3 DNA: TGTGCCAGCAGCCGCTCCTACGAGCAGTACTTC
clone size: few; D gene: TRBD2; CDR3 length: 14; J gene: TRBJ2-7; V gene: TRBV27; CDR3 protein: CASSPRGGGYEQYF; CDR3 DNA: TGTGCCAGCAGTCCCCGGGGGGGAGGCTACGAGCAGTACTTC
clone size: -; D gene: -; CDR3 length: 16; J gene: TRBJ1-3; V gene: TRBV9; CDR3 protein: CASSVDTGLFGNTIYF; CDR3 DNA: TGTGCCAGCAGCGTAGATACAGGCCTGTTCGGAAACACCATATATTTT
clone size: few; D gene: TRBD2; CDR3 length: 17; J gene: TRBJ2-3; V gene: TRBV7-2; CDR3 protein: CASSQGLAGGPADTQYF; CDR3 DNA: TGTGCCAGCAGCCAGGGACTAGCGGGAGGGCCGGCAGATACGCAGTATTTT
clone size: -; D gene: -; CDR3 length: 14; J gene: TRBJ2-7; V gene: TRBV4-1; CDR3 protein: CASSQVVESYEQYF; CDR3 DNA: TGCGCCAGCAGCCAAGTAGTAGAATCCTACGAGCAGTACTTC
clone size: -; D gene: -; CDR3 length: 14; J gene: TRBJ2-7; V gene: TRBV11-1; CDR3 protein: CASSSDRFPYEQYF; CDR3 DNA: TGTGCCAGCAGCTCAGACAGGTTCCCCTACGAGCAGTACTTC
clone size: -; D gene: TRBD1; CDR3 length: 18; J gene: TRBJ1-5; V gene: TRBV6-1; CDR3 protein: CASSETRADRERREPQHF; CDR3 DNA: TGTGCCAGCAGTGAGACTCGGGCGGACAGGGAGCGGAGGGAGCCCCAGCATTTT
clone size: few; D gene: -; CDR3 length: 11; J gene: TRBJ2-5; V gene: TRBV6-5; CDR3 protein: CASASEETQYF; CDR3 DNA: TGTGCCAGCGCTAGCGAAGAGACCCAGTACTTC
clone size: -; D gene: TRBD2; CDR3 length: 14; J gene: TRBJ2-7; V gene: TRBV28; CDR3 protein: CASTTGTSGYEQYF; CDR3 DNA: TGTGCCAGCACGACCGGGACTAGCGGCTACGAGCAGTACTTC
clone size: -; D gene: -; CDR3 length: 13; J gene: TRBJ1-5; V gene: TRBV12-5; CDR3 protein: CASGTGINQPQHF; CDR3 DNA: TGTGCTAGTGGCACAGGGATCAATCAGCCCCAGCATTTT
clone size: -; D gene: TRBD1; CDR3 length: 17; J gene: TRBJ2-5; V gene: TRBV5-4; CDR3 protein: CASSLGGTGNPQETQYF; CDR3 DNA: TGTGCCAGCAGCTTGGGGGGGACAGGGAATCCACAAGAGACCCAGTACTTC
clone size: few; D gene: -; CDR3 length: 15; J gene: TRBJ2-1; V gene: TRBV7-7; CDR3 protein: CASSPDRRSYNEQFF; CDR3 DNA: TGTGCCAGCAGCCCCGACAGGCGCTCCTACAATGAGCAGTTCTTC
clone size: -; D gene: TRBD1; CDR3 length: 16; J gene: TRBJ1-1; V gene: TRBV14; CDR3 protein: CASSPNRQGTNTEAFF; CDR3 DNA: TGTGCCAGCAGCCCAAATCGACAGGGGACCAACACTGAAGCTTTCTTT
clone size: -; D gene: TRBD2; CDR3 length: 16; J gene: TRBJ2-1; V gene: TRBV7-7; CDR3 protein: CASSLGLAGTNNEQFF; CDR3 DNA: TGTGCTAGCAGCTTGGGACTAGCGGGGACTAACAATGAGCAGTTCTTC
clone size: -; D gene: -; CDR3 length: 14; J gene: TRBJ1-1; V gene: TRBV13; CDR3 protein: CASSSGGGNTEAFF; CDR3 DNA: TGTGCCAGCAGCTCCGGGGGGGGGAACACTGAAGCTTTCTTT
clone size: -; D gene: TRBD2; CDR3 length: 16; J gene: TRBJ2-3; V gene: TRBV30; CDR3 protein: CAWSVREAGGIDTQYF; CDR3 DNA: TGTGCCTGGAGTGTACGGGAAGCGGGAGGGATAGATACGCAGTATTTT
clone size: once; D gene: -; CDR3 length: 13; J gene: TRBJ1-1; V gene: TRBV19; CDR3 protein: CASRWGGHTEAFF; CDR3 DNA: TGTGCCAGTAGATGGGGGGGGCATACTGAAGCTTTCTTT
clone size: few; D gene: -; CDR3 length: 15; J gene: TRBJ1-3; V gene: TRBV19; CDR3 protein: CASSIWAGSGNTIYF; CDR3 DNA: TGTGCCAGTAGTATTTGGGCAGGGTCTGGAAACACCATATATTTT
clone size: -; D gene: -; CDR3 length: 11; J gene: TRBJ2-2; V gene: TRBV5-5; CDR3 protein: CASSFSGELFF; CDR3 DNA: TGTGCCAGCAGCTTCAGCGGGGAGCTGTTTTTT
clone size: -; D gene: TRBD2; CDR3 length: 18; J gene: TRBJ2-1; V gene: TRBV2; CDR3 protein: CASSGGTSGLGSYNEQFF; CDR3 DNA: TGTGCCAGCAGTGGTGGGACTAGCGGGCTTGGGTCCTACAATGAGCAGTTCTTC
clone size: -; D gene: TRBD1; CDR3 length: 17; J gene: TRBJ1-1; V gene: TRBV6-1; CDR3 protein: CASSEADLTGDVTEAFF; CDR3 DNA: TGTGCCAGCAGTGAAGCCGACCTGACAGGGGATGTAACTGAAGCTTTCTTT
clone size: -; D gene: TRBD2; CDR3 length: 16; J gene: TRBJ2-7; V gene: TRBV19; CDR3 protein: CASSREALAGPYEQYF; CDR3 DNA: TGTGCCAGTAGTAGGGAGGCACTAGCGGGGCCCTACGAGCAGTACTTC
clone size: -; D gene: TRBD2; CDR3 length: 17; J gene: TRBJ2-2; V gene: TRBV9; CDR3 protein: CASSRSGRAPNTGELFF; CDR3 DNA: TGTGCCAGCAGCCGCTCCGGGAGGGCACCTAACACCGGGGAGCTGTTTTTT
clone size: -; D gene: TRBD2; CDR3 length: 15; J gene: TRBJ2-1; V gene: TRBV6-1; CDR3 protein: CASRGVLAGVDEQFF; CDR3 DNA: TGTGCCAGCAGGGGAGTCCTAGCGGGAGTGGATGAGCAGTTCTTC
clone size: once; D gene: TRBD1; CDR3 length: 14; J gene: TRBJ2-7; V gene: TRBV28; CDR3 protein: CASTTRQGAYEQYF; CDR3 DNA: TGTGCCAGCACTACGCGGCAGGGGGCCTACGAGCAGTACTTC
clone size: -; D gene: -; CDR3 length: 18; J gene: TRBJ2-6; V gene: TRBV5-6; CDR3 protein: CASSSQGGLISGANVLTF; CDR3 DNA: TGTGCCAGCAGCTCACAGGGTGGCCTTATCTCTGGGGCCAACGTCCTGACTTTC
clone size: once; D gene: -; CDR3 length: 17; J gene: TRBJ1-2; V gene: TRBV28; CDR3 protein: CASSLSPSRRSHYGYTF; CDR3 DNA: TGTGCCAGCAGTTTATCCCCCTCCCGACGGAGCCACTATGGCTACACCTTC
clone size: -; D gene: TRBD1; CDR3 length: 16; J gene: TRBJ2-5; V gene: TRBV28; CDR3 protein: CASSLEDRGLRETQYF; CDR3 DNA: TGTGCCAGCAGTTTAGAGGACAGGGGGTTAAGGGAGACCCAGTACTTC
clone size: -; D gene: TRBD1; CDR3 length: 16; J gene: TRBJ2-7; V gene: TRBV4-1; CDR3 protein: CASSQTKGQGTYEQYF; CDR3 DNA: TGCGCCAGCAGCCAGACCAAAGGACAGGGGACCTACGAGCAGTACTTC
clone size: -; D gene: -; CDR3 length: 17; J gene: TRBJ1-1; V gene: TRBV4-3; CDR3 protein: CASSPVRGGERNTEAFF; CDR3 DNA: TGCGCCAGCAGCCCGGTGAGGGGCGGGGAAAGGAACACTGAAGCTTTCTTT
clone size: -; D gene: TRBD2; CDR3 length: 15; J gene: TRBJ2-1; V gene: TRBV5-1; CDR3 protein: CASSLGLAENNEQFF; CDR3 DNA: TGCGCCAGCAGCTTGGGGCTAGCGGAGAACAATGAGCAGTTCTTC
clone size: -; D gene: -; CDR3 length: 16; J gene: TRBJ2-7; V gene: TRBV11-2; CDR3 protein: CASSILDGKPSYEQYF; CDR3 DNA: TGTGCCAGCAGCATCCTAGACGGGAAGCCTTCCTACGAGCAGTACTTC
clone size: -; D gene: TRBD2; CDR3 length: 17; J gene: TRBJ2-3; V gene: TRBV5-6; CDR3 protein: CASSLGRGMAGTDTQYF; CDR3 DNA: TGTGCCAGCAGCCTGGGGCGGGGGATGGCGGGCACAGATACGCAGTATTTT
clone size: few; D gene: -; CDR3 length: 16; J gene: TRBJ2-7; V gene: TRBV27; CDR3 protein: CASSSGLVTPSYEQYF; CDR3 DNA: TGTGCCAGCAGTTCGGGGTTGGTCACCCCCTCCTACGAGCAGTACTTC
clone size: -; D gene: TRBD1; CDR3 length: 15; J gene: TRBJ1-4; V gene: TRBV10-3; CDR3 protein: CAISERDRGIEKLFF; CDR3 DNA: TGTGCCATCAGTGAGCGCGACAGGGGAATTGAAAAACTGTTTTTT
clone size: -; D gene: -; CDR3 length: 13; J gene: TRBJ2-7; V gene: TRBV5-1; CDR3 protein: CASSLDRVDEQYF; CDR3 DNA: TGCGCCAGCAGCTTGGACAGGGTGGACGAGCAGTACTTC
clone size: -; D gene: -; CDR3 length: 15; J gene: TRBJ2-7; V gene: TRBV4-3; CDR3 protein: CASSQDVTAFYEQYF; CDR3 DNA: TGCGCCAGCAGCCAAGATGTTACTGCATTCTACGAGCAGTACTTC
clone size: -; D gene: TRBD1; CDR3 length: 17; J gene: TRBJ1-1; V gene: TRBV7-9; CDR3 protein: CASSLDAPGQGGNEAFF; CDR3 DNA: TGTGCCAGCAGCTTAGACGCTCCGGGACAGGGGGGTAATGAAGCTTTCTTT
clone size: -; D gene: -; CDR3 length: 12; J gene: TRBJ2-7; V gene: TRBV28; CDR3 protein: CASTRKENEQYF; CDR3 DNA: TGTGCCAGCACCCGGAAGGAGAACGAGCAGTACTTC
clone size: -; D gene: TRBD2; CDR3 length: 15; J gene: TRBJ2-7; V gene: TRBV11-2; CDR3 protein: CASSLVISGRDEQYF; CDR3 DNA: TGTGCCAGCAGCTTAGTGATTAGCGGGAGGGACGAGCAGTACTTC
clone size: -; D gene: -; CDR3 length: 16; J gene: TRBJ2-7; V gene: TRBV27; CDR3 protein: CASSLHWGPQTNEQYF; CDR3 DNA: TGTGCCAGCAGTCTACACTGGGGGCCTCAAACCAACGAGCAGTACTTC
clone size: -; D gene: -; CDR3 length: 15; J gene: TRBJ2-6; V gene: TRBV7-3; CDR3 protein: CASSPGLPGANVLTF; CDR3 DNA: TGTGCCAGCAGCCCTGGGCTGCCTGGGGCCAACGTCCTGACTTTC
clone size: -; D gene: TRBD2; CDR3 length: 14; J gene: TRBJ2-7; V gene: TRBV7-2; CDR3 protein: CASEAGGYHYEQYF; CDR3 DNA: TGTGCCAGCGAAGCGGGAGGTTATCACTACGAGCAGTACTTC
clone size: -; D gene: TRBD1; CDR3 length: 16; J gene: TRBJ2-1; V gene: TRBV19; CDR3 protein: CASSTLWDRVYNEQFF; CDR3 DNA: TGTGCCAGTAGCACCCTCTGGGACAGGGTCTACAATGAGCAGTTCTTC
clone size: -; D gene: -; CDR3 length: 12; J gene: TRBJ1-5; V gene: TRBV28; CDR3 protein: CASSRVIQPQHF; CDR3 DNA: TGTGCCAGCAGCCGAGTCATCCAGCCCCAGCATTTT
clone size: -; D gene: TRBD1; CDR3 length: 14; J gene: TRBJ2-7; V gene: TRBV7-9; CDR3 protein: CASYSGGEGYEQYF; CDR3 DNA: TGTGCCAGCTATTCAGGGGGCGAGGGCTACGAGCAGTACTTC
clone size: -; D gene: -; CDR3 length: 14; J gene: TRBJ2-2; V gene: TRBV2; CDR3 protein: CASSEQGSAGELFF; CDR3 DNA: TGTGCCAGCAGTGAACAGGGATCCGCCGGGGAGCTGTTTTTT
clone size: -; D gene: -; CDR3 length: 15; J gene: TRBJ2-3; V gene: TRBV19; CDR3 protein: CASRPGGPTRDTQYF; CDR3 DNA: TGTGCCAGTAGGCCAGGAGGCCCAACGCGGGATACGCAGTATTTT
clone size: -; D gene: TRBD1; CDR3 length: 13; J gene: TRBJ1-2; V gene: TRBV27; CDR3 protein: CASTEGEGAGYTF; CDR3 DNA: TGTGCCAGCACCGAAGGAGAGGGGGCGGGCTACACCTTC
clone size: -; D gene: TRBD1; CDR3 length: 14; J gene: TRBJ2-7; V gene: TRBV6-6; CDR3 protein: CASSRGQGSHEQYF; CDR3 DNA: TGTGCCAGCAGTAGGGGACAGGGGAGTCACGAGCAGTACTTC
clone size: -; D gene: TRBD1; CDR3 length: 14; J gene: TRBJ1-2; V gene: TRBV9; CDR3 protein: CASSSPHRDRSYTF; CDR3 DNA: TGTGCCAGCAGCTCTCCCCATAGGGACAGGTCTTACACCTTC
clone size: -; D gene: -; CDR3 length: 15; J gene: TRBJ2-5; V gene: TRBV12-5; CDR3 protein: CASGSPRGTQETQYF; CDR3 DNA: TGTGCTAGTGGCTCGCCAAGGGGGACCCAAGAGACCCAGTACTTC
clone size: few; D gene: TRBD1; CDR3 length: 16; J gene: TRBJ1-2; V gene: TRBV5-4; CDR3 protein: CASSLGRDRASYGYTF; CDR3 DNA: TGTGCCAGCAGCTTGGGCCGGGACAGGGCATCCTATGGCTACACCTTC
clone size: -; D gene: -; CDR3 length: 16; J gene: TRBJ2-3; V gene: TRBV29-1; CDR3 protein: CSVEVWAQGIADTQYF; CDR3 DNA: TGCAGCGTTGAAGTGTGGGCGCAGGGCATCGCAGATACGCAGTATTTT
clone size: -; D gene: TRBD2; CDR3 length: 17; J gene: TRBJ2-1; V gene: TRBV15; CDR3 protein: CATSRDRSSGDYNEQFF; CDR3 DNA: TGTGCCACCAGCAGAGATAGATCCAGCGGGGATTACAATGAGCAGTTCTTC